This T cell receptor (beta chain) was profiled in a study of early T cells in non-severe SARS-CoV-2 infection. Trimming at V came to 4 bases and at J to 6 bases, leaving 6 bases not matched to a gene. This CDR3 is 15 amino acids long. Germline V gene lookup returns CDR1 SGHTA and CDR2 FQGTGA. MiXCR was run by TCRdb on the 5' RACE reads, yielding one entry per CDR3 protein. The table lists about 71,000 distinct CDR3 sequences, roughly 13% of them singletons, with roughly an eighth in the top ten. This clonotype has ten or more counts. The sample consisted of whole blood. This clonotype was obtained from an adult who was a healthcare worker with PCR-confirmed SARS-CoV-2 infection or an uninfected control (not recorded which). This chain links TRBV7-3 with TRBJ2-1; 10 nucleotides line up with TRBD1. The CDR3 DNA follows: TGTGCCAGCAGCTCGACAGGGGGCTTTTTCAATGAGCAGTTCTTC. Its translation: CASSSTGGFFNEQFF.